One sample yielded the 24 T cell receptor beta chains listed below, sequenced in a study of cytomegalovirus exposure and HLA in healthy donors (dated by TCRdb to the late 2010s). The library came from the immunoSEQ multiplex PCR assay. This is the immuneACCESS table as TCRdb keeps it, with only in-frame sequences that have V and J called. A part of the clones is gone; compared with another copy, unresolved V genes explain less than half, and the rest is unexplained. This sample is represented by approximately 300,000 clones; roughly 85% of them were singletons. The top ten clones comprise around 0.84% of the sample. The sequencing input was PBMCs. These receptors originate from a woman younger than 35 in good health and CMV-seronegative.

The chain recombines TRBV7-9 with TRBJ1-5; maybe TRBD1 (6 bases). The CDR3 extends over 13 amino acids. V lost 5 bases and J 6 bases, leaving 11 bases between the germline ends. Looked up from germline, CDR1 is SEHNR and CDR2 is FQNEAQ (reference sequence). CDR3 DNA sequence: TGTGCCAGCAGCCAAGGGGGGGGTCAGCCCCAGCATTTT. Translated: CASSQGGGQPQHF.

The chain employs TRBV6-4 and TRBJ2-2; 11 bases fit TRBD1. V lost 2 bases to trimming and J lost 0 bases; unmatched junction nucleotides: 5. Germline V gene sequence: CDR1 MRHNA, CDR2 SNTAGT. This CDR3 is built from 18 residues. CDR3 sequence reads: CASSDPGQGAPNTGELFF. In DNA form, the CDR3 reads TGTGCCAGCAGTGACCCAGGACAGGGGGCACCGAACACCGGGGAGCTGTTTTTT.

This CDR3 is CASSLWEAETQYF. In DNA, the CDR3 is TGCGCCAGCAGCCTGTGGGAGGCGGAGACCCAGTACTTC. The chain employs TRBV5-1 and TRBJ2-5, with D perhaps TRBD2 (6 bases). In germline, CDR1 is SGHRS, CDR2 YFSETQ. Trimming pared 4 bases from V and 5 bases from J, leaving 12 bases between. The CDR3 has 13 residues. Full variable domain (remainder filled in from reference TRBV5-1 and TRBJ2-5): KAGVTQTPRYLIKTRGQQVTLSCSPISGHRSVSWYQQTPGQGLQFLFEYFSETQRNKGNFPGRFSGRQFSNSRSEMNVSTLELGDSALYLCASSLWEAETQYFGPGTRLLVL.

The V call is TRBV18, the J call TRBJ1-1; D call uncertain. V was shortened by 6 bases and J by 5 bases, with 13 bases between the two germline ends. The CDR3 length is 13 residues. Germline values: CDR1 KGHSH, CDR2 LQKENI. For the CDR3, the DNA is TGTGCCAGCTCCGACATCGCTGGGACTGAAGCTTTCTTT. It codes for CASSDIAGTEAFF.

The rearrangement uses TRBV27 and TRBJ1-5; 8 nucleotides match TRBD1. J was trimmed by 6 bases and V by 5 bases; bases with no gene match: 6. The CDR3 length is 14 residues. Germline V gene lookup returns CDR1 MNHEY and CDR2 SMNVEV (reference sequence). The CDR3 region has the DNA TGTGCCAGCAGTCCGGGACAGGTCACTCAGCCCCAGCATTTT. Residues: CASSPGQVTQPQHF.

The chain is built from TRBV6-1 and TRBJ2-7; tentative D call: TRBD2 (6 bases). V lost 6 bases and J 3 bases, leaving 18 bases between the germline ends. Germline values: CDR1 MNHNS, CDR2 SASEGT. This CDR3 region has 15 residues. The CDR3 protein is CASRVEPGLHYEQYF. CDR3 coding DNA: TGTGCCAGCAGGGTTGAACCGGGACTGCACTACGAGCAGTACTTC.

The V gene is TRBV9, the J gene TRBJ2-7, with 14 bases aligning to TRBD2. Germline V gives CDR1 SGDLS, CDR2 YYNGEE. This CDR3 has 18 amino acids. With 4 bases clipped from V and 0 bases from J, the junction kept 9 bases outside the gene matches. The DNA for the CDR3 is TGTGCCAGCAGCACCGGACTAGCGGGAGGCATGAGCTCCTACGAGCAGTACTTC. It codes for CASSTGLAGGMSSYEQYF.

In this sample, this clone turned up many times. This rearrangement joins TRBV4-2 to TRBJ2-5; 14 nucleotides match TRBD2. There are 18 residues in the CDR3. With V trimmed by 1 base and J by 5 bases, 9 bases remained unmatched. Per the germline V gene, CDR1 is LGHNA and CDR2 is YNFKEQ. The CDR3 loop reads CASSQAAGTSGSQETQYF. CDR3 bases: TGTGCCAGCAGCCAAGCGGCCGGGACTAGCGGGAGTCAGGAGACCCAGTACTTC.

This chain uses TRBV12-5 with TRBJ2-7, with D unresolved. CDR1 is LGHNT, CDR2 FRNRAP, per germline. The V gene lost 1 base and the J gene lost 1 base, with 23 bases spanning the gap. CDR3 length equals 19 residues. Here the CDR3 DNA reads TGTGCTAGTGGTTTGGGTTCCTTTGCGGTGATTCCTAATTCCTACGAGCAGTACTTC. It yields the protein CASGLGSFAVIPNSYEQYF.

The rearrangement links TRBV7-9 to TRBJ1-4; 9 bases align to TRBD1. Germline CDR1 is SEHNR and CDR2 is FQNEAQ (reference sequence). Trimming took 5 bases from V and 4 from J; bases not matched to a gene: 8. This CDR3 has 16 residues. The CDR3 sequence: CASSTPGTGNNEKLFF. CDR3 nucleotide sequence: TGTGCCAGCAGCACCCCTGGGACAGGGAATAATGAAAAACTGTTTTTT.

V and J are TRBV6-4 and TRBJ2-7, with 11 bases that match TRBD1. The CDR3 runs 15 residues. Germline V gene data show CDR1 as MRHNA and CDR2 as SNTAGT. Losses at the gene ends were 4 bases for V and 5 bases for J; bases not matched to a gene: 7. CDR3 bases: TGTGCCAGCAGTGGGTGCGGACAGGGGGCCAACGAGCAGTACTTC. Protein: CASSGCGQGANEQYF.

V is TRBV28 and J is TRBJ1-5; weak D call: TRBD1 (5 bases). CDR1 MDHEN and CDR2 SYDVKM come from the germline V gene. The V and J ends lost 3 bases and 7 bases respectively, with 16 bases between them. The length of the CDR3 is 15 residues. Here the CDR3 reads CASSFPFGGGQPQHF. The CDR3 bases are TGTGCCAGCAGTTTTCCGTTCGGGGGAGGGCAGCCCCAGCATTTT.

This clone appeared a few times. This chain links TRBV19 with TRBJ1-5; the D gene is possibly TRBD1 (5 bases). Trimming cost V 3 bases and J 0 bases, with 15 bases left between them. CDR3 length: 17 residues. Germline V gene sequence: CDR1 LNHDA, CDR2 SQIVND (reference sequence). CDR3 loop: CASSMGMSTDSNQPQHF. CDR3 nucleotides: TGTGCCAGTAGTATGGGGATGTCGACAGATAGCAATCAGCCCCAGCATTTT.

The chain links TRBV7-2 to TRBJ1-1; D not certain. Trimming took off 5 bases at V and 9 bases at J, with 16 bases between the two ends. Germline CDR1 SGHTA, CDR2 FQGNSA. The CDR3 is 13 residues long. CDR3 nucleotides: TGTGCCAGCAGCGCCCAGCGCCGGGATAAAGCTTTCTTT. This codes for CASSAQRRDKAFF. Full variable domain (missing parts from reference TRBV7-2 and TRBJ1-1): GAGVSQSPSNKVTEKGKDVELRCDPISGHTALYWYRQSLGQGLEFLIYFQGNSAPDKSGLPSDRFSAERTGGSVSTLTIQRTQQEDSAVYLCASSAQRRDKAFFGQGTRLTVV.

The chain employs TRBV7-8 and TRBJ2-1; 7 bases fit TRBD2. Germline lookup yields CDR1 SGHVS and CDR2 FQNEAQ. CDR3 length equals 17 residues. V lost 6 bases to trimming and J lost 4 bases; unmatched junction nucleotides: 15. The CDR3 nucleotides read TGTGCCAGCAGTTTACGTTACGGGGAGGGCCCGTACAATGAGCAGTTCTTC. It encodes CASSLRYGEGPYNEQFF.

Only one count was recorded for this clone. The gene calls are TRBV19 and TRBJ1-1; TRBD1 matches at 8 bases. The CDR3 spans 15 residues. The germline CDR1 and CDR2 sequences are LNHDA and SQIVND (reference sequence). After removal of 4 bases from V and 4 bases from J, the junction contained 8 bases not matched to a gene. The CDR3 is CASSRRTGLGTEAFF. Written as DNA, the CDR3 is TGTGCCAGTAGTAGAAGGACAGGGTTGGGCACTGAAGCTTTCTTT.

CDR3 sequence reads: CASSLGEGANVLTF. CDR3 DNA sequence: TGCGCCAGCAGCTTGGGTGAGGGGGCCAACGTCCTGACTTTC. The V call is TRBV5-1, the J call TRBJ2-6, with D hard to call. Per germline, CDR1 SGHRS and CDR2 YFSETQ. Trimming shortened V by 0 bases and J by 4 bases, and 5 bases separated the two germline ends. The CDR3 extends over 14 amino acids.

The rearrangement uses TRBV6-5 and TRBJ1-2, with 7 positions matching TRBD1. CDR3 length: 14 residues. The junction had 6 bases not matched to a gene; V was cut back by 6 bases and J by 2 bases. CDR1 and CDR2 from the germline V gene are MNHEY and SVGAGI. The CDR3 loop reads CASRLGQSNYGYTF. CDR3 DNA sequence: TGTGCCAGCAGGCTGGGACAGTCGAACTATGGCTACACCTTC.

This CDR3 is CASSFGQGATPYEQYF. CDR3 nucleotides: TGTGCCAGCAGCTTCGGACAGGGGGCGACCCCCTACGAGCAGTACTTC. The chain has TRBV7-2 and TRBJ2-7; the match to TRBD1 covers 11 bases. Trimming removed 3 bases from V and 2 bases from J; junction bases left unmatched: 6. Germline CDR1 and CDR2: SGHTA and FQGNSA. This CDR3 has 16 amino acids.

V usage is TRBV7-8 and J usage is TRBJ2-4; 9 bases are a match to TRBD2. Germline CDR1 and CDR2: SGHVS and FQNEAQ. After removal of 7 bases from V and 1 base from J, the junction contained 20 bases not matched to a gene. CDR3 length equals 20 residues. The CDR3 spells CASIPARGSGRSGAKNIQYF. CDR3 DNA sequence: TGTGCCAGCATCCCGGCGAGGGGTAGCGGGAGATCGGGGGCCAAAAACATTCAGTACTTC.

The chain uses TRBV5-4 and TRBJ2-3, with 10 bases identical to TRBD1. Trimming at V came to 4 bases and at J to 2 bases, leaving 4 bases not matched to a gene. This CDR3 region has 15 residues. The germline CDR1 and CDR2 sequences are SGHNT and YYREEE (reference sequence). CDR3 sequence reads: CASSMTGGYTDTQYF. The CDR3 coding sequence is TGTGCCAGCAGCATGACAGGGGGCTACACAGATACGCAGTATTTT.

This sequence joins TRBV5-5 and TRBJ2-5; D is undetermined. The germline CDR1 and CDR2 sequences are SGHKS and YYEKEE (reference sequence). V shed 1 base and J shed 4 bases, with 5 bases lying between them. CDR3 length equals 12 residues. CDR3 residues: CASSLLVETQYF. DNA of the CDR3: TGTGCCAGCAGCTTGTTAGTAGAGACCCAGTACTTC.

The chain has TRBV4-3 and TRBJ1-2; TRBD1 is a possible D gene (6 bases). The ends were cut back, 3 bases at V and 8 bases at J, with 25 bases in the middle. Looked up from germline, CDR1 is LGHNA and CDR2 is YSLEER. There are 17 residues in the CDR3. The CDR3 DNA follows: TGCGCCAGCAGCCAGACCCTGGCGGGGGGGCGGGTTCGGGGCTACACCTTC. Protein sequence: CASSQTLAGGRVRGYTF.

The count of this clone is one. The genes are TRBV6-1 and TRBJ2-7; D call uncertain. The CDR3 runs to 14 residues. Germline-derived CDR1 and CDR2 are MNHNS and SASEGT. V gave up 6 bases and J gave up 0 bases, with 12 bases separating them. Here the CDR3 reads CASRTDLRSYEQYF. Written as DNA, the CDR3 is TGTGCCAGCAGAACCGACTTGCGCTCCTACGAGCAGTACTTC.